This TCR beta chain is from a study of cytomegalovirus exposure and HLA in healthy donors. Study at large: In an earlier analysis, 117 million unique TCR beta sequences were found from some 200 million T cells.

60 Vbeta and 13 Jbeta primers were used in PCR. Sequenced by immunoSEQ multiplex PCR; TCRdb stores in-frame clones only, minus some. The top ten clones hold more than 7% of a sample with tens of thousands of clones, about 72% of them seen once. To note about this clone: Its target is unknown.

Germline V lookup: CDR1 SGHDT, CDR2 YYEEEE. The CDR3 extends over 16 amino acids. V lost 3 bases and J 6 bases, leaving 18 bases between the germline ends. Study observations and caveats: The sole available immune exposure information was CMV serostatus.

The V and J genes are TRBV5-6 and TRBJ2-2; D remains ambiguous. The specimen sequenced was PBMCs. This clonotype originated in a woman younger than 45 in good health and CMV-seropositive. The CDR3 nucleotides are TGTGCCAGCAGCTCCCCGGTCCCCTGTAGTGCCGGGGAGCTGTTTTTT. It codes for CASSSPVPCSAGELFF. The variable domain in full, with the rest retrieved from reference TRBV5-6 and TRBJ2-2, is DAGVTQSPTHLIKTRGQQVTLRCSPKSGHDTVSWYQQALGQGPQFIFQYYEEEERQRGNFPDRFSGHQFPNYSSELNVNALLLGDSALYLCASSSPVPCSAGELFFGEGSRLTVL.